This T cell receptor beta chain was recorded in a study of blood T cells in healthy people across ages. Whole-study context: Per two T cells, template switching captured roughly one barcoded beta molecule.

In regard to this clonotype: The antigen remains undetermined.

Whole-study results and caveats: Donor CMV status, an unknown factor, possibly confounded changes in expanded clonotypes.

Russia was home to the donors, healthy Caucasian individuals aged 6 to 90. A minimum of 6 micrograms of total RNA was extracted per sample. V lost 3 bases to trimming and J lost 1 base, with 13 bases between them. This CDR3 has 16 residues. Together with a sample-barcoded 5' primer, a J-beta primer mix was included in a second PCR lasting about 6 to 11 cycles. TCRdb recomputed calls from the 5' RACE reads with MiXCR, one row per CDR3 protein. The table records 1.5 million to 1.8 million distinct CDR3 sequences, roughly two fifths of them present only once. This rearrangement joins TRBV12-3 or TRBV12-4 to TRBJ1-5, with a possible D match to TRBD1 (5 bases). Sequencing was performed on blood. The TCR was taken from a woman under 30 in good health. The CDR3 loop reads CASSFDGARSNQPQHF. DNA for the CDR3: TGTGCCAGCAGTTTCGACGGGGCGCGAAGCAATCAGCCCCAGCATTTT.